The present T cell receptor beta chain was sequenced within a study of tumor-infiltrating lymphocytes in primary liver carcinoma. The wider study: Each of the growths was stage T1-T3 N0M0, extending roughly 4.2 to 10 cm across. Findings and caveats of the study: Relative to blood, tumors carried a significantly larger fraction of the repertoire in their top 250 clones (p = 0.039). Overlap between tumor regions exceeded overlap of tumor with adjacent tissue or blood.

Researchers generated TCR beta cDNA from about 500 ng of total RNA, relying on a constant-region primer. Modified slightly, ARM-PCR produced TCR beta libraries over three nested multiplex PCR rounds. TRBV1-TRBV30 forward primers paired with a C-beta reverse primer were used in the first two PCR rounds, which ran approximately 11 cycles each. One entry per CDR3 protein, called by TCRdb with MiXCR from the multiplex PCR reads. The repertoire holds tens of thousands of distinct CDR3 sequences, with roughly two thirds as singletons. The CDR3 covers 17 residues. Looked up from germline, CDR1 is SGHNT and CDR2 is YENEEA. Trimming pared 6 bases from V and 0 bases from J, leaving 20 bases between. Scientists recovered RNA and DNA together from roughly 18-30 mg of unsorted bulk tissue. In regard to this clonotype: The antigen remains undetermined.

Material: tumor-adjacent normal liver tissue. V gene TRBV11-3 combines with J gene TRBJ1-2; the D gene is possibly TRBD1 (5 bases). The sequence was collected from a man aged 35 to 55 with primary liver carcinoma and hepatitis B virus infection. The CDR3: CASSPPTQRGTNYGYTF. The CDR3, as DNA: TGTGCCAGCAGTCCTCCTACCCAGAGGGGAACTAACTATGGCTACACCTTC.